The 21 T cell receptor beta chains below all came from one sample that was sequenced in a study of T cell repertoires in cytomegalovirus infection. Each CDR3 protein is one row after TCRdb ran MiXCR on the reads. The profile shows around 210,000 distinct CDR3 sequences, roughly 6.5% of them singletons. Sequenced material: PBMCs. These receptors were collected from a human donor in good health (CMV status not recorded). Some clones in this sample may be carry-over from other donors' samples.

Many counts were recorded for this clonotype. The CDR3 loop reads CASSQGLYSTDTQYF. The CDR3 DNA sequence: TGTGCCAGCAGCCAGGGACTTTACAGCACAGATACGCAGTATTTT. V usage is TRBV7-8 and J usage is TRBJ2-3, with D perhaps matching TRBD2 (6 bases). Germline values: CDR1 SGHVS, CDR2 FQNEAQ. Trimming stripped 5 bases from V and 0 bases from J, with 12 bases between. The CDR3 is 15 amino acids.

The chain links TRBV11-3 to TRBJ2-1; the D is unclear. The germline gives CDR1 SGHNT, CDR2 YENEEA. This CDR3 contains 13 residues. Trimming removed 6 bases at V and 5 bases at J, with 11 bases between. The CDR3 coding sequence is TGTGCCAGCAGTAGAGAGGCAGACAATGAGCAGTTCTTC. Residues: CASSREADNEQFF.

In its sample, this clonotype was seen many times. J is TRBJ2-1 and V is TRBV20-1; 7 bases fit TRBD2. Germline V gene data show CDR1 as DFQATT and CDR2 as SNEGSKA (reference sequence). This CDR3 is built from 18 residues. V shed 5 bases and J 0 bases; nucleotides not matched to a gene: 16. CDR3 amino acids: CSALVAASGLSSYNEQFF. The DNA of the CDR3 is TGCAGTGCTCTGGTGGCGGCTAGCGGTTTGAGCTCCTACAATGAGCAGTTCTTC.

This clonotype was counted many times. The junction differs from germline at one of its ends, possibly a read error. This sequence joins TRBV6-2 or TRBV6-3 and TRBJ1-1, with D maybe TRBD1 (6 bases). CDR3 length: 17 amino acids. Germline V CDR1 and CDR2: MNHEY, SVGEGT. The CDR3 loop reads CASSDSARRGRVTEAFF. For the CDR3, the DNA is TGTGCCAGCAGTGACTCCGCCAGGAGGGGGAGGGTCACTGAAGCTTTCTTT.

The sample holds many counts of this clonotype. The chain employs TRBV20-1 and TRBJ2-1; 12 bases agree with TRBD2. CDR1 DFQATT and CDR2 SNEGSKA come from the germline V gene (reference sequence). V shed 5 bases, J shed 4 bases, and the junction held 6 bases outside the gene matches. The CDR3 is made up of 15 amino acids. The CDR3 sequence is CSADPGTSGYNEQFF. In nucleotides, the CDR3 is TGCAGTGCTGATCCTGGGACTAGCGGGTACAATGAGCAGTTCTTC.

This clonotype was detected only a few times. The rearrangement uses TRBV20-1 and TRBJ2-5, with TRBD2 matching 9 bases. J was trimmed by 5 bases and V by 2 bases; bases with no gene match: 9. The CDR3 contains 15 residues. The germline V gene has CDR1 DFQATT and CDR2 SNEGSKA (reference sequence). CDR3 loop: CSARKRTSATETQYF. Written as DNA, the CDR3 is TGCAGTGCTAGAAAGAGGACTAGCGCGACGGAGACCCAGTACTTC.

A remark on this clonotype: This may arise from a read error, as a much more abundant clone is one base away. This chain joins TRBV30 and TRBJ1-1; D is ambiguous. The germline CDR1 and CDR2 sequences are GTSNPN and SVGIG (reference sequence). CDR3 length: 13 residues. Trimming left V 7 bases short and J 0 bases short, with 12 bases between. The CDR3 spells CAFKDRLNTEAFF. The CDR3, as DNA: TGTGCCTTTAAGGACCGCTTGAACACTGAAGCTTTCTTT.

The V and J genes are TRBV19 and TRBJ1-1; TRBD1 matches at 9 bases. The CDR3 has 12 residues. Per the germline V gene, CDR1 is LNHDA and CDR2 is SQIVND (reference sequence). J gave up 11 bases and V 6 bases, and 7 bases lay outside the gene matches. This chain's CDR3 is CASRRDRVDAFF. CDR3 DNA: TGTGCCAGTAGGCGGGACAGGGTCGACGCTTTCTTT.

This chain links TRBV20-1 with TRBJ2-2; 8 nucleotides agree with TRBD2. V was pared by 3 bases and J by 0 bases, with 6 bases of the junction left unmatched. This CDR3 contains 16 residues. The germline gives CDR1 DFQATT, CDR2 SNEGSKA (reference sequence). The CDR3 protein is CSASASGRSNTGELFF. The CDR3 nucleotides are TGCAGTGCTAGCGCTAGCGGGCGATCGAACACCGGGGAGCTGTTTTTT.

The V call is TRBV4-3, the J call TRBJ2-7, with TRBD1 matching 9 bases. The V gene's germline CDR1 is LGHNA and CDR2 YSLEER. The CDR3 contains 13 residues. V gave up 3 bases and J gave up 3 bases; unmatched junction bases: 0. DNA of the CDR3: TGCGCCAGCAGCCAGACAGGGGGCTACGAGCAGTACTTC. The encoded protein is CASSQTGGYEQYF.

This clonotype was counted ten times or more. This sequence joins TRBV12-3 or TRBV12-4 and TRBJ2-1; D call uncertain. The CDR3 covers 12 residues. The V and J ends lost 0 bases and 9 bases respectively, with 6 bases between them. The CDR3 region is CASSLAAVEQFF. CDR3 nucleotides: TGTGCCAGCAGTTTAGCGGCGGTTGAGCAGTTCTTC.

This clonotype was seen ten or more times. The chain employs TRBV7-8 and TRBJ1-1; the D gene is possibly TRBD1 (6 bases). From germline, CDR1 is SGHVS and CDR2 FQNEAQ. V was clipped by 0 bases and J by 4 bases, with 12 bases between them. This CDR3 has 15 residues. Here the CDR3 reads CASSLARQGGTEAFF. In DNA, the CDR3 is TGTGCCAGCAGCTTAGCTCGACAAGGGGGCACTGAAGCTTTCTTT. Combining the CDR3 with reference TRBV7-8 and TRBJ1-1 gives the whole variable domain GAGVSQSPRYKVAKRGQDVALRCDPISGHVSLFWYQQALGQGPEFLTYFQNEAQLDKSGLPSDRFFAERPEGSVSTLKIQRTQQEDSAVYLCASSLARQGGTEAFFGQGTRLTVV.

This clonotype has a count of ten or more. The V call is TRBV25-1, the J call TRBJ2-4; a weak D match, TRBD2 (6 bases). Germline V lookup: CDR1 MGHDK, CDR2 SYGVNS. The length of the CDR3 is 17 residues. V was shortened by 0 bases and J by 8 bases, with 20 bases between the two germline ends. The CDR3 coding sequence is TGTGCCAGCAGTGAATATGCAGCTGGAGGGATCGGTGACATTCAGTACTTC. Amino acid sequence: CASSEYAAGGIGDIQYF.

This clonotype has a count of ten or more. The chain couples TRBV23-1 to TRBJ1-5; 8 bases match TRBD1. TRBV23-1 is an open reading frame whose function is uncertain. CDR3 length: 17 residues. The V segment lost 6 bases and the J segment 3 bases; nucleotides outside the gene matches: 13. The CDR3 here is CASSPPGTGVLNQPQHF. The CDR3 bases are TGCGCCAGCAGCCCCCCCGGGACAGGCGTACTCAATCAGCCCCAGCATTTT.

V and J are TRBV20-1 and TRBJ1-2; D gene unclear. The length of the CDR3 is 12 residues. Germline CDR1 DFQATT, CDR2 SNEGSKA (reference sequence). The V gene lost 3 bases and the J gene lost 5 bases, with 10 bases spanning the gap. CDR3 loop: CSARWALYGYTF. For the CDR3, the DNA is TGCAGTGCTAGGTGGGCTCTTTATGGCTACACCTTC.

This clonotype occurred many times. The rearrangement uses TRBV28 and TRBJ1-1; D is ambiguous. CDR3 length: 14 amino acids. CDR1 is MDHEN and CDR2 is SYDVKM in the germline V gene. Trimming removed 8 bases from V and 1 base from J, with 14 bases in between. The CDR3 sequence is CASRMSQTNTEAFF. DNA of the CDR3: TGTGCCAGCCGGATGAGTCAGACGAACACTGAAGCTTTCTTT.

This clonotype was observed many times. This rearrangement joins TRBV5-1 to TRBJ1-4; 8 positions agree with TRBD1. V lost 5 bases and J lost 3; bases outside the gene matches: 6. The CDR3 has 15 residues. The germline gives CDR1 SGHRS, CDR2 YFSETQ. This CDR3 is CASSLPDRANEKLFF. DNA of the CDR3: TGCGCCAGCAGTTTGCCGGACAGGGCTAATGAAAAACTGTTTTTT.

The chain combines TRBV7-9 with TRBJ2-1; a possible D gene is TRBD2 (6 bases). Germline CDR1 is SEHNR and CDR2 is FQNEAQ (reference sequence). The V gene lost 4 bases and the J gene lost 6 bases, with 10 bases spanning the gap. This CDR3 is built from 13 residues. CDR3 sequence (DNA): TGTGCCAGCAGCTGGGGGACTCTCAATGAGCAGTTCTTC. It is translated as CASSWGTLNEQFF.

This clonotype was seen a few times. The chain carries TRBV28 and TRBJ2-1; D is undetermined. The V end lost 3 bases, the J end lost 9 bases, and 15 bases lay between the germline ends. This CDR3 contains 14 residues. CDR1 is MDHEN and CDR2 is SYDVKM in the germline V gene. CDR3: CASSFSSTGFEQFF. CDR3 coding DNA: TGTGCCAGCAGTTTCTCATCAACGGGCTTTGAGCAGTTCTTC.

This clonotype occurred many times. J is TRBJ2-1 and V is TRBV19; the match to TRBD2 covers 11 bases. After removal of 7 bases from V and 4 bases from J, the junction contained 9 bases not matched to a gene. This CDR3 region has 16 residues. CDR1 and CDR2 (germline): LNHDA, SQIVND (reference sequence). The CDR3 DNA reads as TGTGCCAGTACCTTCTCCGGGACTAGCGGATACAATGAGCAGTTCTTC. It yields the protein CASTFSGTSGYNEQFF.

This clonotype was counted at least ten times. J is TRBJ2-3 and V is TRBV4-2; D might be TRBD1 (5 bases). CDR3 size: 17 residues. Germline lookup yields CDR1 LGHNA and CDR2 YNFKEQ. The V end was cut by 0 bases, the J end by 0 bases, with 13 bases between. Here the CDR3 DNA reads TGTGCCAGCAGCCAAGATGCCTCGCGACAGAGCACAGATACGCAGTATTTT. Translating gives CASSQDASRQSTDTQYF.